The T cell receptor beta chain described here comes from a study of blood T cell repertoires in COVID-19. Looking at the study overall: COVID-19 samples collected from the United States, Italy and Spain covered acute and convalescent phases.

The CDR3 contains 15 residues. CDR1 is LGHDT and CDR2 is YNNKEL in the germline V gene (reference sequence). The V end was cut by 0 bases, the J end by 7 bases, with 12 bases between. Followed over time, Seattle patients had been enrolled while infection was active. The assay was immunoSEQ multiplex PCR, and TCRdb's table has in-frame clones only and misses some. This table holds 70,000 to 90,000 clones, roughly 85% found once. The chain recombines TRBV3-1 (or the pseudogene TRBV3-2) with TRBJ2-2, with unresolved D. Sequences were obtained from peripheral blood. The sequence derives from a man aged 45 to 65 with COVID-19, enrolled during active disease. The CDR3 region is CASSQENQLLGELFF. The CDR3 nucleotides read TGTGCCAGCAGCCAAGAAAATCAACTTCTCGGGGAGCTGTTTTTT.